The following is a T cell receptor beta chain sequence with its context. Its target is unknown. This entry comes from a study of Tregs in tolerant kidney transplant recipients. Whole-study findings and limits: Biological reproducibility was not directly addressed, but technical replication error appeared minimal.

V gave up 3 bases and J gave up 4 bases, with 12 bases separating them. CDR3 length equals 14 residues. Germline V CDR1 and CDR2: WNHNN, SYGVQD (reference sequence). TCRdb keeps only in-frame clones here, not all; method: immunoSEQ multiplex PCR. The sample yields approximately 45,000 clones, 95% seen once. The TCR comes from a human donor in good health. The J gene is TRBJ1-1, the V gene TRBV10-1; D perhaps matches TRBD1 (5 bases). Sequenced material: Tregs from blood cultured with allogeneic cells. The CDR3 is CASSEGAWGTEAFF. CDR3 sequence (DNA): TGCGCCAGCAGTGAAGGGGCATGGGGCACTGAAGCTTTCTTT.